This entry lists 24 T cell receptor beta chains sequenced from one sample in a study of CD8 T cells in Susac syndrome. After extraction with the RNeasy kit, about 0.45 to 1 ug of the RNA was reverse transcribed using random hexamers. TCRdb reprocessed the immunoSEQ multiplex PCR reads with MiXCR, giving one entry per CDR3 protein. The top ten clones hold 0.095% of a sample with around 230,000 distinct CDR3 sequences, 95% of them seen once. What was sequenced was CD4+ T cells from PBMCs. Source of these receptors: a human donor with multiple sclerosis.

The chain couples TRBV20-1 to TRBJ2-5, with 13 bases aligning to TRBD2. The CDR3 totals 16 residues. Germline V gene sequence: CDR1 DFQATT, CDR2 SNEGSKA (reference sequence). V lost 4 bases and J lost 4; bases outside the gene matches: 9. The CDR3 sequence is CSANPTSGGATETQYF. CDR3 sequence (DNA): TGCAGTGCTAACCCAACTAGCGGGGGGGCCACAGAGACCCAGTACTTC.

J is TRBJ2-3 and V is TRBV29-1; D is unresolved. V lost 0 bases to trimming and J lost 4 bases, with 8 bases between them. The CDR3 consists of 13 residues. Germline V gene sequence: CDR1 SQVTM, CDR2 ANQGSEA. The CDR3: CSVEDGGPDTQYF. In DNA form, the CDR3 reads TGCAGCGTTGAAGATGGCGGCCCAGATACGCAGTATTTT.

The chain recombines TRBV12-3 or TRBV12-4 with TRBJ2-1, with D maybe TRBD1 (6 bases). The V end lost 2 bases, the J end lost 4 bases, and 6 bases lay between the germline ends. CDR3 size: 13 residues. The CDR3 DNA is TGTGCCAGCAGTTTAACAGGGTACAATGAGCAGTTCTTC. Translation gives CASSLTGYNEQFF.

This clonotype is a singleton in its sample. This chain joins TRBV29-1 and TRBJ2-5; 8 bases are shared with TRBD1. V lost 7 bases and J lost 1; bases outside the gene matches: 5. This CDR3 contains 13 residues. Per the germline V gene, CDR1 is SQVTM and CDR2 is ANQGSEA. The CDR3 region has the DNA TGCAGCGCCAACAGGGGGTCCCAAGAGACCCAGTACTTC. The encoded protein is CSANRGSQETQYF.

The DNA for the CDR3 is TGTGCCAGCAGTGACTGGGAATACGAGCAGTACTTC. Protein: CASSDWEYEQYF. The rearrangement links TRBV6-4 to TRBJ2-7; no firm D call. Germline loops: CDR1 MRHNA, CDR2 SNTAGT. With 1 base removed from V and 4 bases from J, the gap between germline ends came to 5 bases. There are 12 residues in the CDR3.

The J gene is TRBJ2-6, the V gene TRBV13, with D possibly matching TRBD2 (6 bases). The CDR3 runs 17 residues. The ends were cut back, 3 bases at V and 0 bases at J, with 12 bases in the middle. Germline lookup yields CDR1 PRHDT and CDR2 FYEKMQ (reference sequence). The DNA of the CDR3 is TGTGCCAGCAGCTTGCGCGGGGCGAGCTCTGGGGCCAACGTCCTGACTTTC. Encoded protein: CASSLRGASSGANVLTF.

The chain links TRBV28 to TRBJ2-5; TRBD1 matches at 11 bases. The germline V gene has CDR1 MDHEN and CDR2 SYDVKM. V lost 3 bases, J lost 4 bases, and 4 bases stayed unmatched. This CDR3 comprises 15 residues. This chain's CDR3 is CASSLDRGPRETQYF. CDR3 coding DNA: TGTGCCAGCAGTTTGGACAGGGGGCCGCGAGAGACCCAGTACTTC. Full variable domain (remainder filled in from reference TRBV28 and TRBJ2-5): DVKVTQSSRYLVKRTGEKVFLECVQDMDHENMFWYRQDPGLGLRLIYFSYDVKMKEKGDIPEGYSVSREKKERFSLILESASTNQTSMYLCASSLDRGPRETQYFGPGTRLLVL.

This chain links TRBV4-2 with TRBJ1-5; 9 bases are shared with TRBD1. The germline V gene encodes CDR1 LGHNA and CDR2 YNFKEQ. V was pared by 0 bases and J by 7 bases, with 13 bases of the junction left unmatched. This CDR3 region has 18 residues. This CDR3 reads CASSQDQYRTGVGQPQHF. The CDR3 bases are TGTGCCAGCAGCCAAGATCAATACAGGACAGGGGTCGGGCAGCCCCAGCATTTT.

This chain connects TRBV10-3 to TRBJ1-2, with no clear D. V lost 2 bases and J 1 base, leaving 11 bases between the germline ends. In germline, CDR1 is ENHRY, CDR2 SYGVKD. This CDR3 contains 15 residues. CDR3 DNA sequence: TGTGCCATCAGTGAGGGACCGCTAATTAACTATGGCTACACCTTC. As protein: CAISEGPLINYGYTF.

The chain carries TRBV12-3 or TRBV12-4 and TRBJ2-5, with D possibly TRBD1 on 5 matching bases. This CDR3 has 16 residues. Trimming left V 2 bases short and J 0 bases short, with 13 bases between. The CDR3: CASSLFARANQETQYF. CDR3 nucleotide sequence: TGTGCCAGCAGTTTATTCGCCAGGGCGAACCAAGAGACCCAGTACTTC.

Only one count was recorded for this clonotype. The CDR3 region is CSVEILKGLGHGYTF. DNA of the CDR3: TGCAGCGTTGAAATCCTCAAGGGATTGGGGCATGGCTACACCTTC. The V and J genes are TRBV29-1 and TRBJ1-2, with TRBD1 as a possible D gene (5 bases). The germline V and J ends were trimmed by 2 bases and 6 bases, with 19 bases remaining between them. Germline V gives CDR1 SQVTM, CDR2 ANQGSEA. The CDR3 is 15 amino acids.

The rearrangement uses TRBV29-1 and TRBJ2-7; D remains ambiguous. The germline V gene has CDR1 SQVTM and CDR2 ANQGSEA. The CDR3 extends over 11 amino acids. V dropped 6 bases and J dropped 5 bases, with 11 bases sitting between them. The CDR3 sequence is CSVGESDEQYF. The CDR3 DNA sequence: TGCAGCGTCGGAGAGTCGGACGAGCAGTACTTC.

The rearrangement uses TRBV29-1 and TRBJ2-1; TRBD2 might be the D (5 bases). CDR1 is SQVTM, CDR2 ANQGSEA, per germline. With 4 bases removed from V and 5 bases from J, the gap between germline ends came to 24 bases. The CDR3 has 17 residues. This chain's CDR3 is CSVAWQAGNYGNNEQFF. CDR3 DNA sequence: TGCAGCGTTGCTTGGCAGGCAGGTAATTACGGGAACAATGAGCAGTTCTTC.

V gene TRBV28 combines with J gene TRBJ2-6; 8 bases are a match to TRBD2. The CDR3 runs 16 residues. Germline V lookup: CDR1 MDHEN, CDR2 SYDVKM. V dropped 7 bases and J dropped 0; count of bases not matched to a gene: 5. The CDR3 DNA follows: TGTGCCAGCAAAGCGGGGGATTACTCTGGGGCCAACGTCCTGACTTTC. Encoded protein: CASKAGDYSGANVLTF.

The CDR3 bases are TGTGCCACCAGCAGCGACCTGATCACAGATACGCAGTATTTT. Its protein is CATSSDLITDTQYF. The J gene is TRBJ2-3, the V gene TRBV15, with D unclear. This CDR3 has 14 amino acids. Trimming cost V 3 bases and J 2 bases, with 9 bases left between them. Germline V gene lookup returns CDR1 LNHNV and CDR2 YYDKDF (reference sequence).

V is TRBV13 and J is TRBJ2-3; 15 bases match TRBD2. The CDR3 covers 16 residues. Losses at the gene ends were 4 bases for V and 4 bases for J; bases not matched to a gene: 3. Germline CDR1 PRHDT, CDR2 FYEKMQ (reference sequence). This chain's CDR3 is CASSYRTSGGADTQYF. The CDR3 nucleotides read TGTGCCAGCAGCTACCGGACTAGCGGGGGGGCAGATACGCAGTATTTT.

This clonotype was recorded a few times. The rearrangement joins TRBV28 to TRBJ1-1; tentative D call: TRBD1 (5 bases). The CDR3 loop spans 11 amino acids. Trimming took off 2 bases at V and 7 bases at J, with 5 bases between the two ends. From germline, CDR1 is MDHEN and CDR2 SYDVKM. The CDR3 nucleotides read TGTGCCAGCAGTTTACAGGGTGAAGCTTTCTTT. Residues: CASSLQGEAFF.

This chain links TRBV12-3 or TRBV12-4 with TRBJ2-5; D remains unclear. V was shortened by 6 bases and J by 4 bases, with 12 bases between the two germline ends. This CDR3 comprises 13 residues. CDR3 residues: CASRPKMGETQYF. CDR3 sequence (DNA): TGTGCCAGCAGGCCAAAGATGGGAGAGACCCAGTACTTC.

The genes are TRBV19 and TRBJ1-1; 9 bases line up with TRBD1. Unmatched junction bases numbered 10, after V lost 7 bases and J lost 4 bases. The CDR3 sequence is 15 residues long. Looked up from germline, CDR1 is LNHDA and CDR2 is SQIVND (reference sequence). In DNA, the CDR3 is TGTGCCAGTACCAGGCCGGGACAGGGAGCCACTGAAGCTTTCTTT. Amino acids: CASTRPGQGATEAFF. Combining the CDR3 with reference TRBV19 and TRBJ1-1 gives the whole variable domain DGGITQSPKYLFRKEGQNVTLSCEQNLNHDAMYWYRQDPGQGLRLIYYSQIVNDFQKGDIAEGYSVSREKKESFPLTVTSAQKNPTAFYLCASTRPGQGATEAFFGQGTRLTVV.

The chain links TRBV2 to TRBJ2-7, with D unclear. The CDR3 runs to 10 residues. From germline, CDR1 is SNHLY and CDR2 FYNNEI. V lost 3 bases and J 9 bases, leaving 6 bases between the germline ends. This CDR3 is CASSDQRQYF. DNA for the CDR3: TGTGCCAGCAGTGATCAGCGGCAGTACTTC.

J is TRBJ2-3 and V is TRBV5-4; D unresolved. CDR1 and CDR2 (germline): SGHNT, YYREEE (reference sequence). This CDR3 is 11 amino acids long. With 4 bases removed from V and 4 bases from J, the gap between germline ends came to 4 bases. The CDR3 spells CASSMSDTQYF. CDR3 coding DNA: TGTGCCAGCAGCATGTCAGATACGCAGTATTTT.

The chain carries TRBV2 and TRBJ1-3, with unresolved D. The germline V gene encodes CDR1 SNHLY and CDR2 FYNNEI. The CDR3 length is 15 residues. Trimming left V 1 base short and J 5 bases short, with 12 bases between. The CDR3 loop is CASSEGLSIRNTIYF. CDR3 bases: TGTGCCAGCAGTGAAGGGCTCAGTATCAGAAACACCATATATTTT.

For this clonotype: A read error may account for a junction end that differs from germline. The CDR3 DNA sequence: TGTGCTAGCAGCTTAGCCCCATACAATGAGCAGTTCTTC. Protein product: CASSLAPYNEQFF. The chain is built from TRBV7-7 and TRBJ2-1; D gene unclear. The CDR3 totals 13 residues. CDR1 is SSHAT, CDR2 FNYEAQ, per germline (reference sequence).

V and J are TRBV24-1 and TRBJ2-1; maybe TRBD1 (6 bases). Trimming took 5 bases from V and 8 from J, leaving 12 bases between them. The length of the CDR3 is 13 residues. The V gene's germline CDR1 is KGHDR and CDR2 SFDVKD. The CDR3 nucleotides read TGTGCCACCAGTGTGGGGGCTCGGGATGAGCAGTTCTTC. It specifies CATSVGARDEQFF.